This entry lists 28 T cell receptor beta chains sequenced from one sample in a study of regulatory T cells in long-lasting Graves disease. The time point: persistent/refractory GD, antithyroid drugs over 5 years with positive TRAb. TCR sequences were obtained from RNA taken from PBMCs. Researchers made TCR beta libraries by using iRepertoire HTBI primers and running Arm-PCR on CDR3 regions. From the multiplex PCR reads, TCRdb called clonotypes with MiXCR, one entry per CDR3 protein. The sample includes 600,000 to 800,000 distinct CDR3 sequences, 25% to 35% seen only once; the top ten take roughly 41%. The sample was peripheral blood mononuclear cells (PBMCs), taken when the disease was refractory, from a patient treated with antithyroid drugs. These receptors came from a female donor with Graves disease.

The CDR3 reads CSVRPMSSYEQYF. For the CDR3, the DNA is TGCAGCGTCAGGCCCATGAGCTCCTACGAGCAGTACTTC. The genes are TRBV29-1 and TRBJ2-7; unclear D gene. Germline V gene data show CDR1 as SQVTM and CDR2 as ANQGSEA. This CDR3 spans 13 amino acids. V gave up 6 bases and J gave up 0 bases, with 12 bases separating them.

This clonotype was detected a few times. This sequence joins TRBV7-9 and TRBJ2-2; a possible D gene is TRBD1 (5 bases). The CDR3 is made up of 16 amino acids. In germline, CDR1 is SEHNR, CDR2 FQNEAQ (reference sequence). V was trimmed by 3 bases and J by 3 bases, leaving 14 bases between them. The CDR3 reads CASSFKRQLDTGELFF. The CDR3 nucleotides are TGTGCCAGCAGCTTCAAAAGACAGCTCGACACCGGGGAGCTGTTTTTT.

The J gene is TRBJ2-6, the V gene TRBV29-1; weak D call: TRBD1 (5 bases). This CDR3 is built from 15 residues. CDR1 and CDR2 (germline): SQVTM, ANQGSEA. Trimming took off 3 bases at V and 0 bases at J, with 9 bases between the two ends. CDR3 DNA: TGCAGCGTTGAGGGAACAGGCTCTGGGGCCAACGTCCTGACTTTC. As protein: CSVEGTGSGANVLTF.

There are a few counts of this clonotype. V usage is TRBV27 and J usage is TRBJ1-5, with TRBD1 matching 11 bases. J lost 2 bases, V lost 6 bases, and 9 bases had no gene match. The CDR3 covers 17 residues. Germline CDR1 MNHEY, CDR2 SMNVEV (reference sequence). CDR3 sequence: CASRDRTGGAGNQPQHF. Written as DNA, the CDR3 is TGTGCCAGCAGAGATCGGACAGGGGGCGCGGGCAATCAGCCCCAGCATTTT.

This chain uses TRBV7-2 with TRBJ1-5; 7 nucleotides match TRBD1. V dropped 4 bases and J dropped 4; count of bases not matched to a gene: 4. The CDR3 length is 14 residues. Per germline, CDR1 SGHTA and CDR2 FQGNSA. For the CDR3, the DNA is TGTGCCAGCAGCTGGACAGGAATTAATCAGCCCCAGCATTTT. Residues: CASSWTGINQPQHF.

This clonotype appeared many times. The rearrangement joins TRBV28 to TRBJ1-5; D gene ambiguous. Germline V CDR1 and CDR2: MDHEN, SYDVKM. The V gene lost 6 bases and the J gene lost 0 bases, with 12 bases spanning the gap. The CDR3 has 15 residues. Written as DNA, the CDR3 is TGTGCCAGCAGCTCGGCTACGGATAGCAATCAGCCCCAGCATTTT. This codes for CASSSATDSNQPQHF.

This chain's CDR3 is CASSLVPGQGILFF. CDR3 bases: TGCGCCAGCAGCCTCGTCCCGGGACAGGGAATACTGTTTTTT. The genes are TRBV5-1 and TRBJ1-4; 9 bases agree with TRBD1. CDR1 is SGHRS and CDR2 is YFSETQ in the germline V gene. The junction had 11 bases not matched to a gene; V was cut back by 4 bases and J by 13 bases. This CDR3 is built from 14 residues.

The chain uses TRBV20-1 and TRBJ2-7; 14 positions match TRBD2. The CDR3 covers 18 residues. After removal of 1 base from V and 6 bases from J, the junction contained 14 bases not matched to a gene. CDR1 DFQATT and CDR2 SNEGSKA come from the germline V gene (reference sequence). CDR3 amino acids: CSARGPGTSGRPGIEQYF. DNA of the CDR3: TGCAGTGCTAGAGGTCCCGGGACTAGCGGGAGACCAGGCATCGAGCAGTACTTC.

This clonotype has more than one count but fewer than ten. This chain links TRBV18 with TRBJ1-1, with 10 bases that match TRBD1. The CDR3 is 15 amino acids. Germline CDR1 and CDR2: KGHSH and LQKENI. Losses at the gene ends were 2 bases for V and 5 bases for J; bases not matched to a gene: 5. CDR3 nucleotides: TGTGCCAGCTCACCAGACGGACAGGGGGTGACTGAAGCTTTCTTT. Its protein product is CASSPDGQGVTEAFF.

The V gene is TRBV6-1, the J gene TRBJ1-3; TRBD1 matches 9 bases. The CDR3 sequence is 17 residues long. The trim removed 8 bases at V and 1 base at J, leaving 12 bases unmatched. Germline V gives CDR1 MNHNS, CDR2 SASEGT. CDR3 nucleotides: TGTGCCAGCCTTTTCCGGACAGGGGCAATGTCTGGAAACACCATATATTTT. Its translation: CASLFRTGAMSGNTIYF.

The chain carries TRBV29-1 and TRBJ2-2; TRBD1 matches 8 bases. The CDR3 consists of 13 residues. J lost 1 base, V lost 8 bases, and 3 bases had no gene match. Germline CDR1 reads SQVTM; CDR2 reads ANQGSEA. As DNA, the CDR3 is TGCAGCTATGACAGGGGGAACACCGGGGAGCTGTTTTTT. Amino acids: CSYDRGNTGELFF.

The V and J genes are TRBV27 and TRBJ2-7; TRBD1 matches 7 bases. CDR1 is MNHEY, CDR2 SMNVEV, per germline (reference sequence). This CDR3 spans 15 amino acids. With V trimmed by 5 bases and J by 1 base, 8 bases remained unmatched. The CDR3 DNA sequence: TGTGCCAGCAGTCACACAGGGGAATGGTCCTACGAGCAGTACTTC. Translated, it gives CASSHTGEWSYEQYF.

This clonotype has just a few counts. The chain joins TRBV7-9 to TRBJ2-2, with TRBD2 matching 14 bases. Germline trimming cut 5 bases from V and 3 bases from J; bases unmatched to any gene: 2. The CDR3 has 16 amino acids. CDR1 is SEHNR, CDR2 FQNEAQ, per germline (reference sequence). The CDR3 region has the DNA TGTGCCAGCAGCCTGGGACTAGCGGGAGACACCGGGGAGCTGTTTTTT. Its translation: CASSLGLAGDTGELFF.

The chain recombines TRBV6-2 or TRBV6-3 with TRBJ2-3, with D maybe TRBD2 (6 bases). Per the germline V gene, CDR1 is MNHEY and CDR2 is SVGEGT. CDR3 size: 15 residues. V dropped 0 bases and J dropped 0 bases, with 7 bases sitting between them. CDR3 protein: CASSYSAGSTDTQYF. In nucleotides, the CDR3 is TGTGCCAGCAGTTACTCGGCGGGGAGCACAGATACGCAGTATTTT.

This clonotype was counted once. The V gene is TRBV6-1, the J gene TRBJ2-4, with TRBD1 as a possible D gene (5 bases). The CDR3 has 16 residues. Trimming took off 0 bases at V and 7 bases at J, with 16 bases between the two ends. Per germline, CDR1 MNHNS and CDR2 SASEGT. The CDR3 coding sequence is TGTGCCAGCAGTGAAGCCCCCGCCAGGGATGAGAACATTCAGTACTTC. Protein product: CASSEAPARDENIQYF.

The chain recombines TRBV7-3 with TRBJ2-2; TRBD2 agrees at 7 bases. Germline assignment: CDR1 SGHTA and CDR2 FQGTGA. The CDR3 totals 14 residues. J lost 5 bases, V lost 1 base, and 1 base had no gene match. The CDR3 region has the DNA TGTGCCAGCAGCTTAATCGGGAGGACCGGGGAGCTGTTTTTT. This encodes CASSLIGRTGELFF.

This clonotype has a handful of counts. The CDR3 DNA follows: TGTGCCAGCAGCCAAGGGTGGGGCGCCTATGGCTACACCTTC. It translates to CASSQGWGAYGYTF. The chain has TRBV3-1 and TRBJ1-2; perhaps TRBD1 as D (5 bases). V lost 1 base to trimming and J lost 4 bases, with 10 bases between them. Germline CDR1 and CDR2: LGHDT and YNNKEL (reference sequence). CDR3 length: 14 residues.

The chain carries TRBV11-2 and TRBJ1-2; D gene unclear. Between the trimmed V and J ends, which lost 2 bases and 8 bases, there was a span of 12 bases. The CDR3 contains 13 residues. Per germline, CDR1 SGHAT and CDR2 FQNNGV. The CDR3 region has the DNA TGTGCCAGCAGCTTAAGCCCAGCCGCCGGCTACACCTTC. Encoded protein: CASSLSPAAGYTF.

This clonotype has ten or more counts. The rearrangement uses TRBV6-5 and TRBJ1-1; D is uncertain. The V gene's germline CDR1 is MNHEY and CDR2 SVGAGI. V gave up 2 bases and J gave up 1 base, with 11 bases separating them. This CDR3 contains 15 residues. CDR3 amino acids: CASSYDQTANTEAFF. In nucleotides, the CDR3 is TGTGCCAGCAGTTACGATCAAACAGCGAACACTGAAGCTTTCTTT.

The CDR3 nucleotides read TGTGCCAGCAGCCACTACGAGGGCGGCTACACCTTC. It translates to CASSHYEGGYTF. The chain uses TRBV3-1 and TRBJ1-2; D not certain. The germline V gene has CDR1 LGHDT and CDR2 YNNKEL (reference sequence). This CDR3 has 12 amino acids. The V and J ends lost 3 bases and 8 bases respectively, with 10 bases between them.

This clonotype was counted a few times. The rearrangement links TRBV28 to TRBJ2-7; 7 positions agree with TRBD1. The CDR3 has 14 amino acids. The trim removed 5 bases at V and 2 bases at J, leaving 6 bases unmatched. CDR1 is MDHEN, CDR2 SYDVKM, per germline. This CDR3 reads CASSPDRAPYEQYF. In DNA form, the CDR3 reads TGTGCCAGCAGTCCAGACAGGGCCCCCTACGAGCAGTACTTC.

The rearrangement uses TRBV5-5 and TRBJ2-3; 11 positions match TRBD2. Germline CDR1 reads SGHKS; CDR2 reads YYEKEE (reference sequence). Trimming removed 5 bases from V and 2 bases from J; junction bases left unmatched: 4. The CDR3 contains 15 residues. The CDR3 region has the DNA TGTGCCAGCAGAAAACTAGCGGGAGTCACAGATACGCAGTATTTT. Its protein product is CASRKLAGVTDTQYF.

The CDR3 spells CSAAGTGGAGFQPQHF. The CDR3 nucleotides are TGCAGTGCTGCCGGGACAGGGGGCGCGGGTTTTCAGCCCCAGCATTTT. The chain has TRBV20-1 and TRBJ1-5; 12 bases agree with TRBD1. Germline values: CDR1 DFQATT, CDR2 SNEGSKA (reference sequence). The CDR3 runs 16 residues. J gave up 6 bases and V 5 bases, and 11 bases lay outside the gene matches.

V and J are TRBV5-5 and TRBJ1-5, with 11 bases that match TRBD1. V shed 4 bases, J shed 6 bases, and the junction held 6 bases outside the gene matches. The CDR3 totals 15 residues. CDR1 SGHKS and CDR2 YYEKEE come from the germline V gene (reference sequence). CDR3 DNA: TGTGCCAGCAGCCCTGGACAGGGGGCGACTCAGCCCCAGCATTTT. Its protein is CASSPGQGATQPQHF. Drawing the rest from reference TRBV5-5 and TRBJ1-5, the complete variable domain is DAGVTQSPTHLIKTRGQQVTLRCSPISGHKSVSWYQQVLGQGPQFIFQYYEKEERGRGNFPDRFSARQFPNYSSELNVNALLLGDSALYLCASSPGQGATQPQHFGDGTRLSIL.

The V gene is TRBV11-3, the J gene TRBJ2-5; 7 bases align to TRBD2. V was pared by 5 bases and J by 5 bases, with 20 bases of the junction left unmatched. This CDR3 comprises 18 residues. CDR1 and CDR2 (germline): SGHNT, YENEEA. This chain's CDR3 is CASSLRRAGEGSMETQYF. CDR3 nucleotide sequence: TGTGCCAGCAGCCTAAGACGGGCGGGAGAGGGGTCCATGGAGACCCAGTACTTC.

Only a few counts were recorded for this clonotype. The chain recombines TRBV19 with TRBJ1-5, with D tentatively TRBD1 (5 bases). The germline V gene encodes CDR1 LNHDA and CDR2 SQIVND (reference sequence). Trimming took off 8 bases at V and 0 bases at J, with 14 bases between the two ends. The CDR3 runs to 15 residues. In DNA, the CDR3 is TGTGCCAGTGATGCCGGGGGGGTTAGCAATCAGCCCCAGCATTTT. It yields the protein CASDAGGVSNQPQHF.

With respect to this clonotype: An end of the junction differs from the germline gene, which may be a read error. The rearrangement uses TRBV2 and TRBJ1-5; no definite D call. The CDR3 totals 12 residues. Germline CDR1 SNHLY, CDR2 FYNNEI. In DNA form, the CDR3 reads TGTGCCAGCAGGGAAGACGGTCGGCCCCAGCATTTT. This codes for CASREDGRPQHF.

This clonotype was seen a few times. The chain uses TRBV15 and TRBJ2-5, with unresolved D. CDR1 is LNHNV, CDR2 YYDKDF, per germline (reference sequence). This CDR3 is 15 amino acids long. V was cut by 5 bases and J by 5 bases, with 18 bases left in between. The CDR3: CATSVGGQVEETQYF. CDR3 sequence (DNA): TGTGCCACCAGCGTCGGTGGGCAGGTTGAGGAGACCCAGTACTTC.